This entry lists 16 T cell receptor beta chains sequenced from one sample in a study of early T cells in non-severe SARS-CoV-2 infection. TCRdb itself ran the 5' RACE reads through MiXCR, one entry per CDR3 protein. The sample lists 95,000 to 100,000 distinct CDR3 sequences, roughly 9.6% occurring once. Specimen: whole blood. Every receptor here comes from an adult who was a healthcare worker with PCR-confirmed SARS-CoV-2 infection or an uninfected control (not recorded which).

This clonotype was recorded at least ten times. The chain has TRBV27 and TRBJ1-5; 8 positions match TRBD1. Germline V gives CDR1 MNHEY, CDR2 SMNVEV (reference sequence). This CDR3 is built from 16 residues. V shed 5 bases, J shed 1 base, and the junction held 7 bases outside the gene matches. The CDR3 reads CASSPSTGESNQPQHF. DNA for the CDR3: TGTGCCAGCAGTCCCTCGACAGGGGAGAGCAATCAGCCCCAGCATTTT.

The chain recombines TRBV12-3 or TRBV12-4 with TRBJ2-7, with D possibly matching TRBD1 (5 bases). This CDR3 comprises 18 residues. V lost 2 bases and J lost 3, with 23 bases in between. The CDR3 region is CASSLRAPENRPIYEQYF. DNA of the CDR3: TGTGCCAGCAGTTTACGTGCGCCTGAGAACAGGCCGATCTACGAGCAGTACTTC.

This clonotype has a handful of counts. The chain employs TRBV20-1 and TRBJ1-5; TRBD1 matches at 7 bases. Germline assignment: CDR1 DFQATT and CDR2 SNEGSKA (reference sequence). V gave up 0 bases and J gave up 5 bases; unmatched junction bases: 7. The CDR3 spans 15 residues. In nucleotides, the CDR3 is TGCAGTGCTAGAGATCCAGACAGGGCGGATCAGCCCCAGCATTTT. Amino acid sequence: CSARDPDRADQPQHF.

This chain uses TRBV29-1 with TRBJ1-1, with 11 bases lining up with TRBD1. CDR1 SQVTM and CDR2 ANQGSEA come from the germline V gene. The CDR3 totals 14 residues. V shed 3 bases and J 4 bases; nucleotides not matched to a gene: 4. CDR3 in amino acids: CSVELGTGGTEAFF. CDR3 bases: TGCAGCGTTGAGCTAGGGACAGGGGGCACTGAAGCTTTCTTT.

The chain links TRBV19 to TRBJ1-5; 9 bases align to TRBD1. The length of the CDR3 is 15 residues. The germline CDR1 and CDR2 sequences are LNHDA and SQIVND (reference sequence). J was trimmed by 1 base and V by 7 bases; bases with no gene match: 5. The CDR3 nucleotides are TGTGCCAGTATTTCACAGGGGGCAAGCAATCAGCCCCAGCATTTT. It yields the protein CASISQGASNQPQHF. The full variable domain, in which reference TRBV19 and TRBJ1-5 provide the parts outside the CDR3, is DGGITQSPKYLFRKEGQNVTLSCEQNLNHDAMYWYRQDPGQGLRLIYYSQIVNDFQKGDIAEGYSVSREKKESFPLTVTSAQKNPTAFYLCASISQGASNQPQHFGDGTRLSIL.

The chain couples TRBV5-6 to TRBJ2-3; D is uncertain. Germline CDR1 reads SGHDT; CDR2 reads YYEEEE. The V end lost 6 bases, the J end lost 5 bases, and 13 bases lay between the germline ends. The CDR3 runs 13 residues. CDR3 loop: CASTPLLGDTQYF. The CDR3 bases are TGTGCCAGCACCCCTCTCCTTGGAGATACGCAGTATTTT.

This clonotype was observed at least ten times. The chain has TRBV25-1 and TRBJ1-1; a possible D gene is TRBD1 (5 bases). Trimming removed 8 bases at V and 4 bases at J, with 11 bases between. This CDR3 spans 12 amino acids. Germline loops: CDR1 MGHDK, CDR2 SYGVNS. Here the CDR3 reads CASSMGGTEAFF. CDR3 DNA: TGTGCCAGCTCGATGGGGGGCACTGAAGCTTTCTTT.

In its sample, this clonotype was seen a few times. This sequence joins TRBV9 and TRBJ1-3; no definite D call. The CDR3 length is 14 residues. In germline, CDR1 is SGDLS, CDR2 YYNGEE. The germline V and J ends were trimmed by 2 bases and 1 base, with 7 bases remaining between them. The CDR3 protein is CASSVRTSGNTIYF. CDR3 DNA sequence: TGTGCCAGCAGCGTGCGGACGTCTGGAAACACCATATATTTT.

The gene calls are TRBV10-3 and TRBJ1-2; 11 bases agree with TRBD1. Germline assignment: CDR1 ENHRY and CDR2 SYGVKD. The CDR3 has 16 amino acids. With 4 bases clipped from V and 4 bases from J, the junction kept 8 bases outside the gene matches. The CDR3 DNA reads as TGTGCCATCAGTGCCGGACAGGGGGCGTACAGCTATGGCTACACCTTC. Translating gives CAISAGQGAYSYGYTF.

J is TRBJ2-2 and V is TRBV6-5, with D possibly matching TRBD2 (6 bases). CDR3 length equals 17 residues. The V gene lost 2 bases and the J gene lost 4 bases, with 17 bases spanning the gap. Germline V gene sequence: CDR1 MNHEY, CDR2 SVGAGI. The CDR3 DNA follows: TGTGCCAGCAGTTACATCTGGGGGGTGAGGACCACCGGGGAGCTGTTTTTT. Translated: CASSYIWGVRTTGELFF.

This clonotype was recorded at least ten times. V usage is TRBV18 and J usage is TRBJ2-5; no firm D call. The CDR3 covers 12 residues. V lost 3 bases to trimming and J lost 2 bases, with 4 bases between them. Germline CDR1 reads KGHSH; CDR2 reads LQKENI. The CDR3 nucleotides are TGTGCCAGCTCACCGCCTCAAGAGACCCAGTACTTC. It encodes CASSPPQETQYF.

This clonotype has only a few counts. The rearrangement links TRBV29-1 to TRBJ1-1, with D possibly being TRBD1 (5 bases). The CDR3 covers 11 residues. The germline V gene encodes CDR1 SQVTM and CDR2 ANQGSEA. V was shortened by 6 bases and J by 7 bases, with 12 bases between the two germline ends. The CDR3 sequence is CSVGGTNEAFF. CDR3 coding DNA: TGCAGCGTCGGGGGAACCAATGAAGCTTTCTTT.

The genes are TRBV7-3 and TRBJ2-1; 9 positions match TRBD2. The CDR3 spans 15 residues. CDR1 is SGHTA, CDR2 FQGTGA, per germline. Trimming took 5 bases from V and 1 from J; bases not matched to a gene: 3. The CDR3 DNA is TGTGCCAGCAGCCAGCTAGCGGGGTCCTACAATGAGCAGTTCTTC. Its protein is CASSQLAGSYNEQFF.

This clonotype was detected only a few times. The chain carries TRBV12-3 or TRBV12-4 and TRBJ2-5, with a tentative D call TRBD2 (7 bases). With 0 bases removed from V and 4 bases from J, the gap between germline ends came to 12 bases. This CDR3 comprises 15 residues. In nucleotides, the CDR3 is TGTGCCAGCAGTTTAGCTGGGGGGGGGCGAGAGACCCAGTACTTC. This encodes CASSLAGGGRETQYF.

This clonotype occurred a few times. The V gene is TRBV6-5, the J gene TRBJ2-5, with 9 bases that match TRBD2. CDR3 length equals 15 residues. CDR1 is MNHEY, CDR2 SVGAGI, per germline. Trimming cost V 8 bases and J 5 bases; bases outside gene matches: 12. The CDR3 DNA sequence: TGTGCCAGCGGGTTAGCGGGGGCCCTAGGGGAGACCCAGTACTTC. It translates to CASGLAGALGETQYF.

This clonotype was observed many times. The V and J genes are TRBV9 and TRBJ2-3; 7 bases agree with TRBD2. Germline CDR1 reads SGDLS; CDR2 reads YYNGEE. The V and J ends lost 4 bases and 5 bases, in that order; junction bases with no gene match: 13. The CDR3 extends over 16 amino acids. The CDR3: CASSLSRGSQVDTQYF. The CDR3 nucleotides are TGTGCCAGCAGCCTTTCTCGCGGGAGTCAGGTAGATACGCAGTATTTT. The full variable domain, completed using reference TRBV9 and TRBJ2-3, is DSGVTQTPKHLITATGQRVTLRCSPRSGDLSVYWYQQSLDQGLQFLIQYYNGEERAKGNILERFSAQQFPDLHSELNLSSLELGDSALYFCASSLSRGSQVDTQYFGPGTRLTVL.